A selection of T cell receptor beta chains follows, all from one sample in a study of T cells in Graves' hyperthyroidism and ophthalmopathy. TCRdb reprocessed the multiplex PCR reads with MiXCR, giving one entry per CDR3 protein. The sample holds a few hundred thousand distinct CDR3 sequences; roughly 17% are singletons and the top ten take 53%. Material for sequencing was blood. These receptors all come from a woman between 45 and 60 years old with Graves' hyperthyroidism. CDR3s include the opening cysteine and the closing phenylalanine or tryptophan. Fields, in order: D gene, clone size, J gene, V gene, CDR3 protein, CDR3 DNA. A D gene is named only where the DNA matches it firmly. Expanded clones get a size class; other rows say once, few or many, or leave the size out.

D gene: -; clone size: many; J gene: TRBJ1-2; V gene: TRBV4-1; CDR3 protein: CASSQDASGGRGYTF; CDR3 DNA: TGCGCCAGCAGCCAAGATGCGTCGGGGGGCAGGGGCTACACCTTC
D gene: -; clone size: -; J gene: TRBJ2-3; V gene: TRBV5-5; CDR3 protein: CASSGVSPQRTDTQYF; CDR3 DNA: TGTGCCAGCAGCGGAGTTTCGCCGCAGAGAACAGATACGCAGTATTTT
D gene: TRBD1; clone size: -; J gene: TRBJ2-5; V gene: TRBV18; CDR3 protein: CASSPVDREETQYF; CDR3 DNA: TGTGCCAGCTCACCTGTAGACAGGGAAGAGACCCAGTACTTC
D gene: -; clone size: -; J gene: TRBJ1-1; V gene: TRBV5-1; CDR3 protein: CASSLADRMLGEAFF; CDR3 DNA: TGCGCCAGCAGCTTGGCGGACAGAATGTTGGGTGAAGCTTTCTTT
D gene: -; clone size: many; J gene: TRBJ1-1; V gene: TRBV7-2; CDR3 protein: CASSLTGTIGTEAFF; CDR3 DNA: TGTGCCAGCAGCTTAACCGGGACGATTGGTACTGAAGCTTTCTTT
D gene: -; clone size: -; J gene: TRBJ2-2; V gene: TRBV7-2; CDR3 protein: CASSIEAYGGELFF; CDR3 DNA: TGTGCCAGCAGCATCGAAGCTTACGGCGGGGAGCTGTTTTTT
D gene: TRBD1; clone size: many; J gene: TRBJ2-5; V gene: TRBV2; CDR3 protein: CASSGDSQETQYF; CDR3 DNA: TGTGCCAGCAGTGGGGACAGCCAAGAGACCCAGTACTTC
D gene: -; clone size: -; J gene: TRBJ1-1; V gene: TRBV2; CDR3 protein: CASSEALGRQNTEAFF; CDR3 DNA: TGTGCCAGCAGTGAAGCCTTGGGGAGACAGAACACTGAAGCTTTCTTT
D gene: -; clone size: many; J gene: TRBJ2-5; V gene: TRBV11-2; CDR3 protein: CASSPGPPETQYF; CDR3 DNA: TGTGCCAGCAGCCCGGGACCCCCGGAGACCCAGTACTTC
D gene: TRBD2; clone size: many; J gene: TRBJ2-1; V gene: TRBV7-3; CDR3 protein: CASSSSAGRYNEQFF; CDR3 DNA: TGTGCCAGCAGCTCCTCAGCGGGACGATACAATGAGCAGTTCTTC
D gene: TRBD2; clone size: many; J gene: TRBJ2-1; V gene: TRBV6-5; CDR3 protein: CASSSQRVMGLAGVRSYNEQFF; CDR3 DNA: TGTGCCAGCAGTTCCCAAAGGGTTATGGGACTAGCGGGAGTAAGGTCCTACAATGAGCAGTTCTTC
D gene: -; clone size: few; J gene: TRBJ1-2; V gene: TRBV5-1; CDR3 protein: CASREGYTF; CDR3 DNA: TGCGCCAGCAGGGAAGGCTACACCTTC
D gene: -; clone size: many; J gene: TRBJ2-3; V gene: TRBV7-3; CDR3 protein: CASSFSRRADTQYF; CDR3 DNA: TGTGCCAGCAGCTTTAGTAGGCGGGCAGATACGCAGTATTTT
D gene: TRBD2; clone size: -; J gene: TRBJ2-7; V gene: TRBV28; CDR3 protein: CASSLPSSGIPGYEQYF; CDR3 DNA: TGTGCCAGCAGTTTACCGTCTAGCGGGATCCCAGGCTACGAGCAGTACTTC
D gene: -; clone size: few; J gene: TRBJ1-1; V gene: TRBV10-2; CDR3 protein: CASSEFGRNTEAFF; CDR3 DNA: TGCGCCAGCAGTGAGTTTGGGAGGAACACTGAAGCTTTCTTT
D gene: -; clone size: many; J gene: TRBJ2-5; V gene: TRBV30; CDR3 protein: CAWSVLRVLGGETQYF; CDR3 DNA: TGTGCCTGGAGTGTACTACGCGTGTTAGGTGGGGAGACCCAGTACTTC
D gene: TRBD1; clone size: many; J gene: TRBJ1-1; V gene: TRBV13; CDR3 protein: CASSLGRGHTEAFF; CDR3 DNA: TGTGCCAGCAGCTTAGGGAGGGGGCACACTGAAGCTTTCTTT
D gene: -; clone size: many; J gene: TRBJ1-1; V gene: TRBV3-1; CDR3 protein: CASSQGGVNTEAFF; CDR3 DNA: TGTGCCAGCAGCCAAGGAGGGGTGAACACTGAAGCTTTCTTT
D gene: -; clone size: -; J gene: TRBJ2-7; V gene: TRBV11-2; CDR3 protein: CASSLERGANYEQYF; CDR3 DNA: TGTGCCAGCAGCTTAGAGCGAGGAGCCAACTACGAGCAGTACTTC
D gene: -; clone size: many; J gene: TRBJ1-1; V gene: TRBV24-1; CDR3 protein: CATSDGPSGTEAFF; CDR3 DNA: TGTGCCACCAGTGATGGACCCAGTGGCACTGAAGCTTTCTTT
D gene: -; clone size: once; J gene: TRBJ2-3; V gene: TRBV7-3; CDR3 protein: CASSPEPSGRQYF; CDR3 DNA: TGTGCCAGCAGCCCCGAACCGTCCGGGAGGCAGTATTTT
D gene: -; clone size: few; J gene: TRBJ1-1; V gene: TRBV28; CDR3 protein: CASSPPMNTEAFF; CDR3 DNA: TGTGCCAGCAGCCCGCCGATGAACACTGAAGCTTTCTTT
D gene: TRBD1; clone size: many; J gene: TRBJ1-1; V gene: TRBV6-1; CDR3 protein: CASRDRDRNTEAFF; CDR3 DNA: TGTGCCAGCAGGGACAGGGATCGGAACACTGAAGCTTTCTTT
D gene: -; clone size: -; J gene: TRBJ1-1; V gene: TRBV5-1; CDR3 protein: CASSHVVPADMNTEAFF; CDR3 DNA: TGCGCCAGCAGCCATGTTGTCCCGGCAGACATGAACACTGAAGCTTTCTTT
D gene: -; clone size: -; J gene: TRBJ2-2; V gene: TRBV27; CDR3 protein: CASSFSGAAGELFF; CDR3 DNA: TGTGCCAGCAGTTTTTCAGGGGCCGCCGGGGAGCTGTTTTTT
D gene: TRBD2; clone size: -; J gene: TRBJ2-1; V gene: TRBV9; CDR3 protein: CASSALAEGYNEQFF; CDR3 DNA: TGTGCCAGCAGCGCACTAGCGGAAGGTTACAATGAGCAGTTCTTC
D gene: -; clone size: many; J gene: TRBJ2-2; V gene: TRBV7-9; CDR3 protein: CASSLGPQGELFF; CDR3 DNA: TGTGCCAGCAGCTTAGGCCCTCAAGGGGAGCTGTTTTTT
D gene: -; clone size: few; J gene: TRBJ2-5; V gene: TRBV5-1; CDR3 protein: CASSLDGRPIETQYF; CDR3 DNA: TGCGCCAGCAGCTTGGACGGCAGGCCAATCGAGACCCAGTACTTC
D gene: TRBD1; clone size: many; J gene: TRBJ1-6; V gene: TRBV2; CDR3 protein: CASRDPGTVDSYNSPLHF; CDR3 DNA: TGTGCCAGCAGGGACCCCGGGACAGTCGACTCCTATAATTCACCCCTCCACTTT
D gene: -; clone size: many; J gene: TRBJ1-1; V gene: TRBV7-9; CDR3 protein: CASSLGERTAEAFF; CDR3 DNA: TGTGCCAGCAGCTTAGGCGAGAGAACGGCTGAAGCTTTCTTT
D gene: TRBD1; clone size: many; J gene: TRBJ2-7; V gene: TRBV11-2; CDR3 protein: CASSFPGQGAYEQYF; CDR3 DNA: TGTGCCAGCAGCTTCCCGGGACAGGGGGCGTACGAGCAGTACTTC
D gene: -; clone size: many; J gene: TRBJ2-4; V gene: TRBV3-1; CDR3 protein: CASSQDDRLNIQYF; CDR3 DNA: TGTGCCAGCAGCCAAGATGACAGGCTAAACATTCAGTACTTC
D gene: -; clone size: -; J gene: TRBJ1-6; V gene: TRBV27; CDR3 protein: CASSLRRQWSPLHF; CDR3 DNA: TGTGCCAGCAGTTTAAGACGGCAGTGGTCACCCCTCCACTTT
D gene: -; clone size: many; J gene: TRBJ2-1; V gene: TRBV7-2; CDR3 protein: CASSLFPGSAGSSYNEQFF; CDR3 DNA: TGTGCCAGCAGCTTATTTCCCGGTTCGGCGGGGAGCTCCTACAATGAGCAGTTCTTC
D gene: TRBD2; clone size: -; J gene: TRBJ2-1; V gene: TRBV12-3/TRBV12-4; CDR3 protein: CASSLVASGALSRYNEQFF; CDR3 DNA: TGTGCCAGCAGTTTAGTCGCTAGCGGGGCCCTTTCCCGTTACAATGAGCAGTTCTTC
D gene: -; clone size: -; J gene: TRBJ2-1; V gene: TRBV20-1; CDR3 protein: CSYGGVNEQFF; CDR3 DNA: TGCAGCTACGGCGGGGTCAATGAGCAGTTCTTC
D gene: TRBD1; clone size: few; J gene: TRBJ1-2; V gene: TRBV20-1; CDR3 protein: CSAPRTGESGYTF; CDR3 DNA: TGCAGTGCTCCTCGGACAGGGGAGAGTGGCTACACCTTC
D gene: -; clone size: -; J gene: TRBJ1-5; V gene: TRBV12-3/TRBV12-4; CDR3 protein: CAIGRDNQPQHF; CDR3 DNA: TGTGCCATCGGCAGGGACAATCAGCCCCAGCATTTT
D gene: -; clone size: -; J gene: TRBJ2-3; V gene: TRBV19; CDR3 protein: CASSTPEEPQRSSTDTQYF; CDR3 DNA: TGTGCCAGTAGTACTCCCGAAGAACCTCAGCGCTCTAGCACAGATACGCAGTATTTT
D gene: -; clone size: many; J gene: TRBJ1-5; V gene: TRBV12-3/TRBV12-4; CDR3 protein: CASSTAYSNQPQHF; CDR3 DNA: TGTGCCAGCAGTACAGCCTATAGCAATCAGCCCCAGCATTTT
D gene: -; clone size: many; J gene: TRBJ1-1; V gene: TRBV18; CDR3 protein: CASSPRAAGHGTEAFF; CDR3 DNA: TGTGCCAGCTCACCCCGGGCAGCGGGTCATGGGACTGAAGCTTTCTTT
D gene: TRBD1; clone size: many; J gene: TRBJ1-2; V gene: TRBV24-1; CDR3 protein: CATSDWDRGSGYTF; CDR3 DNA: TGTGCCACCAGTGATTGGGACAGGGGGAGCGGCTACACCTTC
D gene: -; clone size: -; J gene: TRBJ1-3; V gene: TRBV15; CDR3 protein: CATSRDSPRGNTIYF; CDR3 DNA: TGTGCCACCAGCAGGGACAGCCCTCGTGGAAACACCATATATTTT
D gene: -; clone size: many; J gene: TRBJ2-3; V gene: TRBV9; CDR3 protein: CASSARAGASTDTQYF; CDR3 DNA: TGTGCCAGCAGCGCCCGAGCCGGGGCTAGCACAGATACGCAGTATTTT
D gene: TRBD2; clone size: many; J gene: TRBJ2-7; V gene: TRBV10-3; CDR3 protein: CAISDPIAGGPSSYEQYF; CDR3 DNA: TGTGCCATCAGTGACCCAATAGCGGGAGGGCCGAGCTCCTACGAGCAGTACTTC
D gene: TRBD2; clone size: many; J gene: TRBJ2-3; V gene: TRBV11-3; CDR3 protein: CASSPRQLAGGKDSHTQYF; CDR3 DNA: TGTGCCAGCAGCCCGCGGCAACTAGCGGGAGGGAAAGATTCCCATACGCAGTATTTT
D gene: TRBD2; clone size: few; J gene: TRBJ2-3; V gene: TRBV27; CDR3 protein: CASSPIRLAEFSTDTQYF; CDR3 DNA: TGTGCCAGCAGCCCAATCAGACTAGCGGAATTTAGCACAGATACGCAGTATTTT
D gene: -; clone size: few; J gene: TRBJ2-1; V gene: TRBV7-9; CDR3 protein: CASSEGGYNEQFF; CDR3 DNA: TGTGCCAGCAGCGAAGGGGGGTACAATGAGCAGTTCTTC
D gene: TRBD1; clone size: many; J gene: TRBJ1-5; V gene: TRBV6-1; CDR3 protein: CASSEEGARNQPQHF; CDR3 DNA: TGTGCCAGCAGTGAAGAGGGGGCGAGGAATCAGCCCCAGCATTTT
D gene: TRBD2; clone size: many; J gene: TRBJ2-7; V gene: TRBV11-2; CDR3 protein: CASSTSGSSYEQYF; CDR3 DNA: TGTGCCAGCAGCACTAGCGGAAGCTCCTACGAGCAGTACTTC
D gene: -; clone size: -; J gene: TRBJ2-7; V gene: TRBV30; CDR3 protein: CAWGENSYEQYF; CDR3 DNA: TGTGCCTGGGGGGAGAACTCCTACGAGCAGTACTTC
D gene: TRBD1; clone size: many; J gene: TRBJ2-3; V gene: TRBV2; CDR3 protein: CASHDVGQGTDTQYF; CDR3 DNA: TGTGCCAGCCACGACGTGGGACAGGGTACAGATACGCAGTATTTT
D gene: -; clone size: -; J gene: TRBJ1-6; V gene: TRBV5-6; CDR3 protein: CASSFYGRRDSPLHF; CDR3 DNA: TGTGCCAGCAGCTTTTATGGCAGGCGTGATTCACCCCTCCACTTT